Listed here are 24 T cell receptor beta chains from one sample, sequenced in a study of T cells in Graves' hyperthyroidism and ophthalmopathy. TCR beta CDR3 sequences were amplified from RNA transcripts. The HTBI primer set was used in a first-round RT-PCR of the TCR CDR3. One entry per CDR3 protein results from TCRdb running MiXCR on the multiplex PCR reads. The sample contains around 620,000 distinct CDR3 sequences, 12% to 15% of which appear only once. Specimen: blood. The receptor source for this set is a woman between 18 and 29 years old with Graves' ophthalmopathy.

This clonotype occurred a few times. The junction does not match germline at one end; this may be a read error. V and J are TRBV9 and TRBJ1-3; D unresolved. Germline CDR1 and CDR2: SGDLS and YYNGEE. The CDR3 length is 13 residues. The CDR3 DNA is TGTGCCAGCAGCGTAGAAACCTTGGGCAGCATGAATTTT. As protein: CASSVETLGSMNF.

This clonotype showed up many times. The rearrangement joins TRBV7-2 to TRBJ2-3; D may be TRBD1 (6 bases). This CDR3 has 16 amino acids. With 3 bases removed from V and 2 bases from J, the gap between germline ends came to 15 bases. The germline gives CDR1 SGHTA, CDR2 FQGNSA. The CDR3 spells CASSLRLLGATDTQYF. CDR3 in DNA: TGTGCCAGCAGCTTGCGTTTGTTGGGGGCCACAGATACGCAGTATTTT.

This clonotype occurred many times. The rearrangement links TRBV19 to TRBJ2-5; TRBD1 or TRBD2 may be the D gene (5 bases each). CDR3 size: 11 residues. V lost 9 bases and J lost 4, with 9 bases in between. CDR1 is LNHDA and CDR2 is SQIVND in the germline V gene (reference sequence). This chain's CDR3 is CASSGGETQYF. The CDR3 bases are TGTGCCAGCAGTGGGGGAGAGACCCAGTACTTC.

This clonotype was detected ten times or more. For the CDR3, the DNA is TGTGCCAGCAGCCACGAGACCCCCTACGAGCAGTACTTC. Translation: CASSHETPYEQYF. This chain links TRBV3-1 with TRBJ2-7; D remains ambiguous. The germline V gene encodes CDR1 LGHDT and CDR2 YNNKEL (reference sequence). CDR3 size: 13 residues. V lost 3 bases to trimming and J lost 2 bases, with 8 bases between them.

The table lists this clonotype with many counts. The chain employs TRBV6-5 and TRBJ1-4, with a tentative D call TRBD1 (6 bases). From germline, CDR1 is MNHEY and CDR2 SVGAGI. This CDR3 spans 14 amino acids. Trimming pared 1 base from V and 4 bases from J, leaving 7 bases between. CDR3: CASSYWTDNEKLFF. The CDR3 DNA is TGTGCCAGCAGTTACTGGACAGATAATGAAAAACTGTTTTTT.

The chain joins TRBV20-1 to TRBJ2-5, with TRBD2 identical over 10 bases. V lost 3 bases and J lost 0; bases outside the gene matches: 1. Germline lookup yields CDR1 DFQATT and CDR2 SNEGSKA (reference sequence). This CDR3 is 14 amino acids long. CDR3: CSARTSGYQETQYF. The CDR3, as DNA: TGCAGTGCTAGGACTAGCGGGTACCAAGAGACCCAGTACTTC.

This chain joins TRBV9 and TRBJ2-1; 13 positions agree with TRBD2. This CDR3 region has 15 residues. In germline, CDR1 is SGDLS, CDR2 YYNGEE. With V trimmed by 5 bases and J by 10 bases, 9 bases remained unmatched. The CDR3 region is CASSGTSGNAREQFF. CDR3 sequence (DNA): TGTGCCAGCAGTGGGACTAGCGGGAATGCTAGGGAGCAGTTCTTC.

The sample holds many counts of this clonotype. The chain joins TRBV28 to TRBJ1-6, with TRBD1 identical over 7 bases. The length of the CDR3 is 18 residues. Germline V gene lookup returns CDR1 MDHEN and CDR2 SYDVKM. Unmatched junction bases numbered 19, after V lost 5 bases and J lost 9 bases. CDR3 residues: CASSPPPSSAGGGSPLHF. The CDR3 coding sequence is TGTGCCAGCAGTCCCCCCCCCAGCTCGGCAGGGGGAGGTTCACCCCTCCACTTT.

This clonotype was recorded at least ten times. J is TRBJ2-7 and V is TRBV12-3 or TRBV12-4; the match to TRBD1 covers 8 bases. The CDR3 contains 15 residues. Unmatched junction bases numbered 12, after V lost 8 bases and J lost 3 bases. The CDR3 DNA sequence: TGTGCCAGCCATCCTGGACAGGGCGCCGGCTACGAGCAGTACTTC. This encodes CASHPGQGAGYEQYF.

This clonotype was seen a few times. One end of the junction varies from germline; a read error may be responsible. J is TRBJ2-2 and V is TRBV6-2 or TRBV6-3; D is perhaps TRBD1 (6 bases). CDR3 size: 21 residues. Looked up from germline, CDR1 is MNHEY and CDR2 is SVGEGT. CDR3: CASSLAVLGSRSSRDTGDLFF. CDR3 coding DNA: TGTGCCAGCAGCCTCGCCGTACTAGGTTCCCGCTCATCTCGGGACACCGGGGATCTGTTTTTT.

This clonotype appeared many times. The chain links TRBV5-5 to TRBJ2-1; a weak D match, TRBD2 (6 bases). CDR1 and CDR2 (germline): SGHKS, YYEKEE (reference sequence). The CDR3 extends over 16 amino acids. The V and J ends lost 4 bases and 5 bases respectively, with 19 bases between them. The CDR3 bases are TGTGCCAGCAGCCCAGGGTGGACTACCCGAAACAATGAGCAGTTCTTC. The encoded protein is CASSPGWTTRNNEQFF.

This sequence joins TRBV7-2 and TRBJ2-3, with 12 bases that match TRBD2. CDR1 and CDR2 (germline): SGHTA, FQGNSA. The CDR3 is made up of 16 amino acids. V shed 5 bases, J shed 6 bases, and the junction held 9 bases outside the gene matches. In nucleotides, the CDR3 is TGTGCCAGCAGCATGCTAGCGGGGGGGGGGGTGGATACGCAGTATTTT. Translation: CASSMLAGGGVDTQYF.

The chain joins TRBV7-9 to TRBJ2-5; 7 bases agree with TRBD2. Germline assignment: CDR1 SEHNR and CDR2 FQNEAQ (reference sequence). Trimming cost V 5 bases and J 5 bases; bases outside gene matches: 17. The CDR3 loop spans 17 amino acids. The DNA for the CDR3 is TGTGCCAGCAGCCACGCCCCCCTAGCGGACGGGGGGGAGACCCAGTACTTC. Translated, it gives CASSHAPLADGGETQYF.

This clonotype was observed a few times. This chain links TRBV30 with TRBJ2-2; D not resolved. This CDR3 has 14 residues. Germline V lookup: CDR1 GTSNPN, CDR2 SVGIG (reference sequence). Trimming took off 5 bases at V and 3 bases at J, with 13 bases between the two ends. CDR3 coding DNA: TGTGCCTGGGGCCTCGGTGGTTACACCGGGGAGCTGTTTTTT. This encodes CAWGLGGYTGELFF.

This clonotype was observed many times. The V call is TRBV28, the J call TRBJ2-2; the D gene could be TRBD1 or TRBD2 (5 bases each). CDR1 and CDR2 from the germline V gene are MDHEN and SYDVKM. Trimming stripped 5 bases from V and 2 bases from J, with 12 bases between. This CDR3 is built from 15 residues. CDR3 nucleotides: TGTGCCAGCAGTACCGGGGCTTTAAACACCGGGGAGCTGTTTTTT. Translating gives CASSTGALNTGELFF.

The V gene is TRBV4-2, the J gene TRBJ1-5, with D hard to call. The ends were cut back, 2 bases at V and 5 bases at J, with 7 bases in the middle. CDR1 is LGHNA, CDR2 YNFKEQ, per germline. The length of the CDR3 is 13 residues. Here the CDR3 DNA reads TGTGCCAGCAGCCAATCGCCTGATCAGCCCCAGCATTTT. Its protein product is CASSQSPDQPQHF.

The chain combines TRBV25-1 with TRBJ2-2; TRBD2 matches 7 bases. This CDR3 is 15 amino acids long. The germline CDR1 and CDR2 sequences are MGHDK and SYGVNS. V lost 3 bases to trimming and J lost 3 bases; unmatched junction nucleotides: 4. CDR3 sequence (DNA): TGTGCCAGCAGTGACCGGGAGGCTTACACCGGGGAGCTGTTTTTT. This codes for CASSDREAYTGELFF. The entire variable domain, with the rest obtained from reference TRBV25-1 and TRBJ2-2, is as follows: EADIYQTPRYLVIGTGKKITLECSQTMGHDKMYWYQQDPGMELHLIHYSYGVNSTEKGDLSSESTVSRIRTEHFPLTLESARPSHTSQYLCASSDREAYTGELFFGEGSRLTVL.

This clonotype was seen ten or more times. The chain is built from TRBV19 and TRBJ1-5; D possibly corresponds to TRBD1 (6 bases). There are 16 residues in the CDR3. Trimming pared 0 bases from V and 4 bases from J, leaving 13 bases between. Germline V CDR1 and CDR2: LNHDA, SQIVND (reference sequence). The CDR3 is CASSIDLGQGNQPQHF. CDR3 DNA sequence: TGTGCCAGTAGTATAGATCTTGGGCAGGGGAATCAGCCCCAGCATTTT.

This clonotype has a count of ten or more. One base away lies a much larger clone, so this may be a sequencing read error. The CDR3 bases are TGTGCCAGCAGTTACCCCCATAGCAATCAGCCCCAGCATTTT. Translation: CASSYPHSNQPQHF. V is TRBV6-2 or TRBV6-3 and J is TRBJ1-5; D remains unclear. V lost 2 bases, J lost 0 bases, and 5 bases lay in between. Germline loops: CDR1 MNHEY, CDR2 SVGEGT. The CDR3 runs 14 residues.

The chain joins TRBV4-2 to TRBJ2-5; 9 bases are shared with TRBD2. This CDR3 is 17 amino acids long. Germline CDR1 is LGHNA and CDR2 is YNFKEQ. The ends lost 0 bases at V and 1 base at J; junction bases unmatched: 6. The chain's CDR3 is CASSQDGLREGQETQYF. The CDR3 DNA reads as TGTGCCAGCAGCCAAGACGGCTTGCGGGAGGGCCAAGAGACCCAGTACTTC.

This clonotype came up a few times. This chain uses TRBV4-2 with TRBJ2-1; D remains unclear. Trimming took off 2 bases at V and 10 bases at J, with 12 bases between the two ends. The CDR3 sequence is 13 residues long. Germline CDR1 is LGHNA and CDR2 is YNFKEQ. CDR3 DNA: TGTGCCAGCAGCCAATCCCTAGGCCGAGAGCAGTTCTTC. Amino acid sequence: CASSQSLGREQFF.

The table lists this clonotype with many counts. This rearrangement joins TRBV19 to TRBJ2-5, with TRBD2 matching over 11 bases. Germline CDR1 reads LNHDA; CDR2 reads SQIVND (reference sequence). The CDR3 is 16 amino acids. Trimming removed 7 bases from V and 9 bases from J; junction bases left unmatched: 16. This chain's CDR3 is CASTLTGTSGEAAQYF. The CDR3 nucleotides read TGTGCCAGTACCCTCACCGGGACTAGCGGCGAAGCAGCCCAGTACTTC. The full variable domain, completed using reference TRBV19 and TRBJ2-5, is DGGITQSPKYLFRKEGQNVTLSCEQNLNHDAMYWYRQDPGQGLRLIYYSQIVNDFQKGDIAEGYSVSREKKESFPLTVTSAQKNPTAFYLCASTLTGTSGEAAQYFGPGTRLLVL.

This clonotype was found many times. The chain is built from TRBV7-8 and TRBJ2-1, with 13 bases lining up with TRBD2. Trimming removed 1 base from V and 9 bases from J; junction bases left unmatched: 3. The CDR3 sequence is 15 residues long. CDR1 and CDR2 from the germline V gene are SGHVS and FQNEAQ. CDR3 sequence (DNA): TGTGCCAGCAGCTTAGGGACTAGCGGGAGTAGTGAGCAGTTCTTC. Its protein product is CASSLGTSGSSEQFF.

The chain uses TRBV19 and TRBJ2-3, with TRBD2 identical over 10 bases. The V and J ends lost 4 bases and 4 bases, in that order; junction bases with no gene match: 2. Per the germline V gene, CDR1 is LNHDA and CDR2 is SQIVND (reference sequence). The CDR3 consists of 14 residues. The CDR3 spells CASSTSGSPDTQYF. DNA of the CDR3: TGTGCCAGTAGTACTAGCGGGAGCCCAGATACGCAGTATTTT.